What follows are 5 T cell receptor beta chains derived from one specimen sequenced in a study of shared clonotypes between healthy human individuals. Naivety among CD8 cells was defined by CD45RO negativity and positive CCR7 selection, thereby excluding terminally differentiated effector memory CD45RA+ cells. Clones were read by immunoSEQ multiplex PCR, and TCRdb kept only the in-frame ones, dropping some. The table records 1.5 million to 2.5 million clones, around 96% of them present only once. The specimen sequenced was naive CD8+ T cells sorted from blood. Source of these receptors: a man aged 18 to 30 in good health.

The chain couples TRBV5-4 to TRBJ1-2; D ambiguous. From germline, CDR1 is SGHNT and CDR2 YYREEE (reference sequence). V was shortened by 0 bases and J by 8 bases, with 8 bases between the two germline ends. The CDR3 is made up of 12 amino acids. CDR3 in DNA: TGTGCCAGCAGCTTGGTTGGGGAGGGCTACACCTTC. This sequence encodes CASSLVGEGYTF. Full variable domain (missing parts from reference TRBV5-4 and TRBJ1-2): ETGVTQSPTHLIKTRGQQVTLRCSSQSGHNTVSWYQQALGQGPQFIFQYYREEENGRGNFPPRFSGLQFPNYSSELNVNALELDDSALYLCASSLVGEGYTFGSGTRLTVV.

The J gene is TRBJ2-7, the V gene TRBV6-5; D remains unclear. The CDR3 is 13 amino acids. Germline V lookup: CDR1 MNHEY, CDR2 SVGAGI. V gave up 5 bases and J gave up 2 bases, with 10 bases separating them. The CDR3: CASSLDIAYEQYF. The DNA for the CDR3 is TGTGCCAGCAGTCTCGACATTGCCTACGAGCAGTACTTC.

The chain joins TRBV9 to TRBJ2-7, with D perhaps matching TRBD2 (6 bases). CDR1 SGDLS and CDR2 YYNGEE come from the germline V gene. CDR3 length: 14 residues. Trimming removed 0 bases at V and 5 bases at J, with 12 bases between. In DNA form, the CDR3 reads TGTGCCAGCAGCGTAGAAGGTCAGCGGGACGAGCAGTACTTC. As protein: CASSVEGQRDEQYF.

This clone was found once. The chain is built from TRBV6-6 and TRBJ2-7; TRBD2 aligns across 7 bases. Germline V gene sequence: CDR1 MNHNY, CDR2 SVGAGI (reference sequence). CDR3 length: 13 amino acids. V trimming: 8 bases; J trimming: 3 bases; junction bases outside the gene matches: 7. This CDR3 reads CASGRGTLYEQYF. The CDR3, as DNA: TGTGCCAGCGGGCGGGGGACCCTCTACGAGCAGTACTTC.

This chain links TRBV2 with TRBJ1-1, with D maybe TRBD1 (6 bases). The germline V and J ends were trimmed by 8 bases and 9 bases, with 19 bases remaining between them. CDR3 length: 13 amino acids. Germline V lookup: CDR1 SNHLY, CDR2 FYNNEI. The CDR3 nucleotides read TGTGCCAGCCCCCCCCAGGGGCGTCGGCAAGCTTTCTTT. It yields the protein CASPPQGRRQAFF.